This T cell receptor beta chain was identified during a study of T cell responses to AZD1222 COVID-19 vaccine. Overall study context: It was second doses at about 4 or about 12 weeks that were pooled.

Whole-study findings and limits: Vaccine-related CD4 TCRs covered spike, predominating at 160-218 and 743-854. Most donors were white British and more were female, and clonal diversity was possibly underestimated.

Comments on this clone: What it binds is not known.

The data were produced by immunoSEQ multiplex PCR, yet TCRdb's version contains in-frame clones alone and is incomplete. Found here are tens of thousands of clones, around 81% of them singletons; the top ten hold about 3.7%. This CDR3 is built from 16 residues. Germline loops: CDR1 SGHRS, CDR2 YFSETQ. Between the trimmed V and J ends, which lost 0 bases and 0 bases, there was a span of 10 bases. The TCR originated in an adult in good health. The chain employs TRBV5-1 and TRBJ1-3, with a weak D call TRBD1 (5 bases). The sample was peripheral blood, taken on day 0 of AZD1222 vaccination. The CDR3 sequence: CASSLGDSFSGNTIYF. CDR3 in DNA: TGCGCCAGCAGCTTGGGTGACAGTTTCTCTGGAAACACCATATATTTT. The entire variable domain, with the rest obtained from reference TRBV5-1 and TRBJ1-3, is as follows: KAGVTQTPRYLIKTRGQQVTLSCSPISGHRSVSWYQQTPGQGLQFLFEYFSETQRNKGNFPGRFSGRQFSNSRSEMNVSTLELGDSALYLCASSLGDSFSGNTIYFGEGSWLTVV.